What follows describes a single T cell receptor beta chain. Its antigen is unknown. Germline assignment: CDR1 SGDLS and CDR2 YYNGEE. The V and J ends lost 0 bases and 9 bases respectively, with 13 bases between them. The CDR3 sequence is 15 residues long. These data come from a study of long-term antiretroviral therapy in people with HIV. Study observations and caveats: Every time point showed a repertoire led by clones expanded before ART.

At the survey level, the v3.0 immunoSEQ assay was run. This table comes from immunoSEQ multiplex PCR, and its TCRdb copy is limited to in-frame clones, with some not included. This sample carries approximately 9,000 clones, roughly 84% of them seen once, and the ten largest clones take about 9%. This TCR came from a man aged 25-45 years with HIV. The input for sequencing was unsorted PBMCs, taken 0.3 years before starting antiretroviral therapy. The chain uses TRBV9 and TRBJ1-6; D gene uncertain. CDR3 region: CASSVAPGISSPLHF. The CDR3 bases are TGTGCCAGCAGCGTAGCTCCAGGTATTAGTTCACCCCTCCACTTT.